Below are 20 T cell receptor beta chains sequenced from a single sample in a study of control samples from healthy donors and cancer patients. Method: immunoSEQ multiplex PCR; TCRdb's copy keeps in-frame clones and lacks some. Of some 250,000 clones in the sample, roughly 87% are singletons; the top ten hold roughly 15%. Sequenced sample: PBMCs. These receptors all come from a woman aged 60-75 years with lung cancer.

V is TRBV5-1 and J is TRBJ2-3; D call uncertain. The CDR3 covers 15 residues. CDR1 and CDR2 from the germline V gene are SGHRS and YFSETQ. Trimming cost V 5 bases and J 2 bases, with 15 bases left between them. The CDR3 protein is CASSPAPVNTDTQYF. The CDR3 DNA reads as TGCGCCAGCAGTCCGGCACCAGTGAACACAGATACGCAGTATTTT. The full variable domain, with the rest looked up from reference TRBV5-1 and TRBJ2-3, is KAGVTQTPRYLIKTRGQQVTLSCSPISGHRSVSWYQQTPGQGLQFLFEYFSETQRNKGNFPGRFSGRQFSNSRSEMNVSTLELGDSALYLCASSPAPVNTDTQYFGPGTRLTVL.

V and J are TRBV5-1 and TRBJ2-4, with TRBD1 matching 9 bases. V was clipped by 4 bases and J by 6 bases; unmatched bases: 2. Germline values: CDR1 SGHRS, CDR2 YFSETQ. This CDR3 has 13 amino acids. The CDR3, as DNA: TGCGCCAGCAGCCCGGACAGGGGAAACATTCAGTACTTC. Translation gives CASSPDRGNIQYF.

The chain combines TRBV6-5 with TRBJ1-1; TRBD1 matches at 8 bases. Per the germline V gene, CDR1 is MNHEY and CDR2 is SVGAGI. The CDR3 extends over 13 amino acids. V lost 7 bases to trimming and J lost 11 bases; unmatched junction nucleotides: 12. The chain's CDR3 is CASIRGGTGDAFF. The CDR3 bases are TGTGCCAGCATTAGAGGCGGGACAGGTGACGCTTTCTTT.

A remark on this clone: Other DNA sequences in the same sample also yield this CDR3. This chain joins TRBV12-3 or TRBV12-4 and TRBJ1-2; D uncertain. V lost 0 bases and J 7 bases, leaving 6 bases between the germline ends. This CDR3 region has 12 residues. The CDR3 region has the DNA TGTGCCAGCAGTTTAGCGGGAGGTGGCTACACCTTC. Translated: CASSLAGGGYTF.

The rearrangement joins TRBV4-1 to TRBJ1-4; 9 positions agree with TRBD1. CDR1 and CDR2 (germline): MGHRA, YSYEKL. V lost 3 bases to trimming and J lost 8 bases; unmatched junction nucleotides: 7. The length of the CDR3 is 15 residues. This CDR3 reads CASSQDTGGFEKLFF. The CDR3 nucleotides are TGCGCCAGCAGCCAGGATACAGGGGGCTTCGAAAAACTGTTTTTT.

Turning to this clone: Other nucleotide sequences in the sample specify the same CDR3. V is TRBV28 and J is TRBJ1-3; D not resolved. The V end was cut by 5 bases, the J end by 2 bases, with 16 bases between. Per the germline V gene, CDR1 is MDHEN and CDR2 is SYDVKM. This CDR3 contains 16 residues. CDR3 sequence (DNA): TGTGCCAGCAGTAGGGAAGGGTTAGTGGCTGGAAACACCATATATTTT. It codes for CASSREGLVAGNTIYF.

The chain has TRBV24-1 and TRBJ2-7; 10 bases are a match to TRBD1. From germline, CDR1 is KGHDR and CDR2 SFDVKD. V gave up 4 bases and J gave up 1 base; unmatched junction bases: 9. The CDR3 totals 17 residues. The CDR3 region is CATSESPGQGLSYEQYF. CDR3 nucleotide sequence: TGTGCCACCAGTGAGTCGCCGGGACAGGGGTTGTCCTACGAGCAGTACTTC.

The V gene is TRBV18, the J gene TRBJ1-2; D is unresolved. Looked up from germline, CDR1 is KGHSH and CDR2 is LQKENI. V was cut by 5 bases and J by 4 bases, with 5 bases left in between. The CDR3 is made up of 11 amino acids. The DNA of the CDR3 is TGTGCCAGCTCAAAATCCTATGGCTACACCTTC. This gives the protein CASSKSYGYTF. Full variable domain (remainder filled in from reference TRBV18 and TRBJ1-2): NAGVMQNPRHLVRRRGQEARLRCSPMKGHSHVYWYRQLPEEGLKFMVYLQKENIIDESGMPKERFSAEFPKEGPSILRIQQVVRGDSAAYFCASSKSYGYTFGSGTRLTVV.

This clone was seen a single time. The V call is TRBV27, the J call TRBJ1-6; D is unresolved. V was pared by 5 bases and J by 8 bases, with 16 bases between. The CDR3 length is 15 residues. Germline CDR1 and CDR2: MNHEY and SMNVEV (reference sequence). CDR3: CASSPRQGGYSPLHF. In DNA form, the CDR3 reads TGTGCCAGCAGTCCCAGACAAGGAGGTTATTCACCCCTCCACTTT.

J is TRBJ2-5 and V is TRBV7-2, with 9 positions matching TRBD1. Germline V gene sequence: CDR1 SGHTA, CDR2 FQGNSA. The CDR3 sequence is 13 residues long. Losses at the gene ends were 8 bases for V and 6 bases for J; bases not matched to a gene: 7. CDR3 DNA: TGTGCCAGCGGGCAACAGGGGGCACAGACCCAGTACTTC. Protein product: CASGQQGAQTQYF. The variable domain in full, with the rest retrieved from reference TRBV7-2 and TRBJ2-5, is GAGVSQSPSNKVTEKGKDVELRCDPISGHTALYWYRQSLGQGLEFLIYFQGNSAPDKSGLPSDRFSAERTGGSVSTLTIQRTQQEDSAVYLCASGQQGAQTQYFGPGTRLLVL.

DNA for the CDR3: TGTGCCAGCAGTGAGGCGAGGGGGGGCGGGGGGGCAGATACGCAGTATTTT. It codes for CASSEARGGGGADTQYF. This chain connects TRBV2 to TRBJ2-3; TRBD2 aligns across 9 bases. The CDR3 runs 17 residues. V trimming: 3 bases; J trimming: 4 bases; junction bases outside the gene matches: 11. Germline CDR1 and CDR2: SNHLY and FYNNEI.

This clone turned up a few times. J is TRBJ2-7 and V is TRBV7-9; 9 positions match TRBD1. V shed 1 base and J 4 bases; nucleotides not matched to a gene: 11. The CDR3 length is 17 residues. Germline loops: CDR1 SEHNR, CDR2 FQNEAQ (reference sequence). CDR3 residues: CASSLVRWGQGNYEQYF. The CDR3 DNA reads TGTGCCAGCAGCTTAGTTCGTTGGGGACAGGGCAATTACGAGCAGTACTTC.

The CDR3, as DNA: TGTGCCACTAACTTACTGGACAGCAGCTCTGGAAACACCATATATTTT. Encoded protein: CATNLLDSSSGNTIYF. The V call is TRBV6-8, the J call TRBJ1-3; maybe TRBD1 (6 bases). Germline V gene lookup returns CDR1 MNHGY and CDR2 SAAAGT. The CDR3 sequence is 16 residues long. V lost 10 bases and J lost 0, with 19 bases in between.

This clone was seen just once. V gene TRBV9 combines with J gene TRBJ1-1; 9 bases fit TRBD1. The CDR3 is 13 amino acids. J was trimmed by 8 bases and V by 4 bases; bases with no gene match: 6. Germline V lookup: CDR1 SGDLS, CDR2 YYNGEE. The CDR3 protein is CASSLGQGSEAFF. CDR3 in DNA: TGTGCCAGCAGCTTGGGACAGGGATCAGAAGCTTTCTTT. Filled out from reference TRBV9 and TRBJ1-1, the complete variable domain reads DSGVTQTPKHLITATGQRVTLRCSPRSGDLSVYWYQQSLDQGLQFLIQYYNGEERAKGNILERFSAQQFPDLHSELNLSSLELGDSALYFCASSLGQGSEAFFGQGTRLTVV.

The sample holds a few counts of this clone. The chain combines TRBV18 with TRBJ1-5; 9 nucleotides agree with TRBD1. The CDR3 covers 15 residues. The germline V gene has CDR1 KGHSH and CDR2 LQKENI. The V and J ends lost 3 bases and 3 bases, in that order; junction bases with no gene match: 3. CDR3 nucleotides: TGTGCCAGCTCACCGGGACAGGGCGTCAATCAGCCCCAGCATTTT. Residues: CASSPGQGVNQPQHF.

The CDR3 loop reads CASSQASGHYYEQYF. The CDR3 nucleotides read TGTGCCAGCAGCCAGGCTAGCGGGCATTACTACGAGCAGTACTTC. The chain links TRBV3-1 (or the pseudogene TRBV3-2) to TRBJ2-7; 8 positions agree with TRBD2. The CDR3 consists of 15 residues. The germline V gene has CDR1 LGHDT and CDR2 YNNKEL (reference sequence). V shed 3 bases, J shed 3 bases, and the junction held 7 bases outside the gene matches.

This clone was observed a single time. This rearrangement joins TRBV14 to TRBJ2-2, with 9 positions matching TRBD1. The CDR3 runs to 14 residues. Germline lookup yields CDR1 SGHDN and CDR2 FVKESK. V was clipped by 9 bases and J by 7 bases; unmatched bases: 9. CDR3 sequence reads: CASRGQGRSGELFF. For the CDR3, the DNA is TGTGCCAGTCGGGGACAGGGCAGGAGCGGGGAGCTGTTTTTT.

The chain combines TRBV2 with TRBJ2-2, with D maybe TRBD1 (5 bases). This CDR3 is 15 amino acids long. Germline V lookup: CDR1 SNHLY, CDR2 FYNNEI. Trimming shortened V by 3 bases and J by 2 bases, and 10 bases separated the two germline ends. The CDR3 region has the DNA TGTGCCAGCAGTGACAGGGTGTCAAACACCGGGGAGCTGTTTTTT. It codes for CASSDRVSNTGELFF.

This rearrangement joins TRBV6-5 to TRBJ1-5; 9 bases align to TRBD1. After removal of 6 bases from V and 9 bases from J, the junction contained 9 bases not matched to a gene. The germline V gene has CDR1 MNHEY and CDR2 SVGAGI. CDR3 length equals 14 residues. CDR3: CASSLRTGEMPQHF. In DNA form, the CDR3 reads TGTGCCAGCAGCCTTAGGACAGGGGAAATGCCCCAGCATTTT.

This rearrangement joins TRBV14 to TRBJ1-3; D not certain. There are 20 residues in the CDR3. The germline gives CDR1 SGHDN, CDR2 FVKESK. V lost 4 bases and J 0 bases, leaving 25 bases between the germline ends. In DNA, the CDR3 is TGTGCCAGCAGCCTGCTTAGCCTTTATACGACGGATGACTCTGGAAACACCATATATTTT. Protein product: CASSLLSLYTTDDSGNTIYF.